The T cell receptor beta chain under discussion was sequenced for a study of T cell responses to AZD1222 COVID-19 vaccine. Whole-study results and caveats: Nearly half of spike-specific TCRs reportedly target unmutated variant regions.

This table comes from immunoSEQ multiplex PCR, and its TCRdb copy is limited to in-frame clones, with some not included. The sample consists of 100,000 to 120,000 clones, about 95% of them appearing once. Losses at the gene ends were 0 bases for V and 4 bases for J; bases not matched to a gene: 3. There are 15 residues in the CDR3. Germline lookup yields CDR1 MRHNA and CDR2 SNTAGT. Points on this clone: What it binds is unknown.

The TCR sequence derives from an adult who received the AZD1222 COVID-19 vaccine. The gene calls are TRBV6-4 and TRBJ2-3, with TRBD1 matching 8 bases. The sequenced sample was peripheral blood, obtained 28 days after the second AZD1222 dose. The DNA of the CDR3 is TGTGCCAGCAGTGACTCTGGACAGGGCTCAGATACGCAGTATTTT. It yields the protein CASSDSGQGSDTQYF.